This T cell receptor beta chain is drawn from a study of T cell responses to AZD1222 COVID-19 vaccine. The CDR3 loop spans 17 amino acids. Trimming shortened V by 3 bases and J by 2 bases, and 20 bases separated the two germline ends. The germline gives CDR1 SGHNT, CDR2 YYREEE (reference sequence). The sample holds one count of this clone. Profiled with immunoSEQ multiplex PCR; TCRdb holds only in-frame clones, not every one. Here the sample spans fewer than 150,000 clones, 80% to 90% being singletons. This TCR came from an adult in good health. J is TRBJ1-1 and V is TRBV5-4, with D unclear. Sequencing was performed on peripheral blood, taken on day 0 of AZD1222 vaccination. The CDR3 loop is CASSSVAAWPKNTEAFF. The CDR3 nucleotides are TGTGCCAGCAGCTCCGTGGCTGCTTGGCCCAAAAACACTGAAGCTTTCTTT.